This T cell receptor beta chain derives from a study of T cell responses to AZD1222 COVID-19 vaccine. Study-wide results and caveats: Sampling that yielded the repertoires occurred only after the peak T cell response. Spike-specific TCR breadth and depth rose after two AZD1222 doses. Only five to seven AZD1222 recipients were seropositive at baseline. Donors, mostly white British, included more females; clonal diversity was possibly underestimated.

Profiling relied on immunoSEQ multiplex PCR, and the TCRdb table lists in-frame clones only, not all of them. The table includes about 130,000 clones, about 92% detected once. Germline V lookup: CDR1 MGHRA, CDR2 YSYEKL. There are 14 residues in the CDR3. J lost 8 bases, V lost 5 bases, and 11 bases had no gene match. Turning to this clone: The antigen is undetermined.

The specimen comprised peripheral blood, sampled on day 0 of AZD1222 vaccination. The origin of this receptor is an adult in good health. The chain joins TRBV4-1 to TRBJ1-2; 7 bases match TRBD1. The CDR3 loop reads CASSSGGRLEGYTF. DNA of the CDR3: TGCGCCAGCAGCTCAGGGGGGCGACTTGAGGGCTACACCTTC.